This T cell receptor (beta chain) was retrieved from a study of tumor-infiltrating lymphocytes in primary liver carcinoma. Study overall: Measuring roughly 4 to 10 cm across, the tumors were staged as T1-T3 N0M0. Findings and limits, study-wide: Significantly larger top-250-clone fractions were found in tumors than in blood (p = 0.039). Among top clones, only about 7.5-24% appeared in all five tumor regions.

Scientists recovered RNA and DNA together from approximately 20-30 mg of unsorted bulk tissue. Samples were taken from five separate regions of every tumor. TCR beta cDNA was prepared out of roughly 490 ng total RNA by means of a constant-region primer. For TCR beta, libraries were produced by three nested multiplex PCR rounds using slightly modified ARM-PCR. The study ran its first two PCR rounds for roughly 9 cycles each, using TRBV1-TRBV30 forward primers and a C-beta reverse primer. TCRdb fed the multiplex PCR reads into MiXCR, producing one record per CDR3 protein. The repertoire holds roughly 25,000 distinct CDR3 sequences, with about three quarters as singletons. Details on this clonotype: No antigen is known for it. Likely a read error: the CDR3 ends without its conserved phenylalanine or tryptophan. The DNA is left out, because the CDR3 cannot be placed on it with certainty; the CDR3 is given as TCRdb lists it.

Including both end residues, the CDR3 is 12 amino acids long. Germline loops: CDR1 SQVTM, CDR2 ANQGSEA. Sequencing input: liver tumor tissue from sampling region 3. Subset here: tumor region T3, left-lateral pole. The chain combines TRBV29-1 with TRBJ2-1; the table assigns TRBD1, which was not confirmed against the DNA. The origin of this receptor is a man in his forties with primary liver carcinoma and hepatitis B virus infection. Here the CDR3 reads CSLRQGGNEYFS.